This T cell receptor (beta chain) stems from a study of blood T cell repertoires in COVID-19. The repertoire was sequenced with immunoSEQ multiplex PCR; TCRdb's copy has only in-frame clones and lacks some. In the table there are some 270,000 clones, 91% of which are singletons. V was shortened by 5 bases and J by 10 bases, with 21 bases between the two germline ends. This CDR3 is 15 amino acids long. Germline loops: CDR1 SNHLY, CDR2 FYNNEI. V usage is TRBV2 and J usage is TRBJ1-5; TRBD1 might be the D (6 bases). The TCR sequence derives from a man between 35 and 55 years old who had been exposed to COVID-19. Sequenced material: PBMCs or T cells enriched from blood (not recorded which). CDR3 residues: CASSFRDSRGGPQHF. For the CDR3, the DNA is TGTGCCAGCAGTTTTAGAGACAGCCGAGGGGGACCCCAGCATTTT.